This T cell receptor beta chain was documented in a study of shared clonotypes between healthy human individuals. In the naive CD8 group, cells lacked CD45RO and were positively selected for CCR7, so terminally differentiated effector memory CD45RA+ cells were left out. Comments on this clone: What it recognizes is unknown.

Trimming removed 0 bases from V and 5 bases from J, with 10 bases in between. The CDR3 has 14 residues. The germline gives CDR1 SGHDN, CDR2 FVKESK. Measured with immunoSEQ multiplex PCR; TCRdb has only the in-frame clones, and not every one. Among about 580,000 clones, about 98% were seen once, and the ten largest hold around 0.3%. Whole-study findings and limits: Naive CD4 clonotypes were shared across a few donors at 4.5% to 6%.

The chain combines TRBV14 with TRBJ2-5; weak D call: TRBD2 (6 bases). The TCR sequence derives from a young man in good health. Sample: naive CD8+ T cells sorted from blood. This CDR3 reads CASSQELALETQYF. The DNA of the CDR3 is TGTGCCAGCAGCCAAGAACTAGCTCTGGAGACCCAGTACTTC.